Presented here are 26 T cell receptor beta chains from one specimen sequenced in a study of blood T cell repertoires in COVID-19. Clones were read by immunoSEQ multiplex PCR, and TCRdb kept only the in-frame ones, dropping some. The table includes about 160,000 clones, under 95% detected once. The sequencing sample was made of peripheral blood. The receptors stem from a man between 18 and 29 years old with acute or convalescent COVID-19.

This clone was recorded only once. The chain uses TRBV6-5 and TRBJ1-6, with 7 positions matching TRBD1. The CDR3 spans 15 residues. Germline assignment: CDR1 MNHEY and CDR2 SVGAGI. The trim removed 5 bases at V and 7 bases at J, leaving 8 bases unmatched. In DNA, the CDR3 is TGTGCCAGCAGTACCACAGGGGTCGCAAATTCACCCCTCCACTTT. Translating it yields CASSTTGVANSPLHF.

The chain recombines TRBV9 with TRBJ1-5, with D unclear. The CDR3 covers 15 residues. Germline V gives CDR1 SGDLS, CDR2 YYNGEE. The V and J ends lost 4 bases and 5 bases respectively, with 16 bases between them. The CDR3 DNA sequence: TGTGCCAGCAGCTCCCACGGGTCATCGGATCAGCCCCAGCATTTT. Translating gives CASSSHGSSDQPQHF.

This rearrangement joins TRBV5-6 to TRBJ1-2; 7 bases fit TRBD1. V gave up 2 bases and J gave up 6 bases; unmatched junction bases: 4. Germline CDR1 and CDR2: SGHDT and YYEEEE. The CDR3 covers 13 residues. CDR3 sequence: CASSLRQGDGYTF. The CDR3 nucleotides are TGTGCCAGCAGCTTAAGGCAGGGGGATGGCTACACCTTC.

The rearrangement uses TRBV5-1 and TRBJ1-1; 7 nucleotides match TRBD1. The CDR3 consists of 14 residues. Germline assignment: CDR1 SGHRS and CDR2 YFSETQ. Trimming took 6 bases from V and 3 from J; bases not matched to a gene: 8. The CDR3 reads CASKTGAIDTEAFF. In DNA, the CDR3 is TGCGCCAGCAAAACAGGGGCCATTGACACTGAAGCTTTCTTT.

CDR3 in amino acids: CSASPPRWADTQYF. Here the CDR3 DNA reads TGCAGTGCTAGTCCTCCGCGTTGGGCCGATACGCAGTATTTT. This chain links TRBV20-1 with TRBJ2-3; D ambiguous. V was shortened by 3 bases and J by 6 bases, with 16 bases between the two germline ends. CDR3 length: 14 amino acids. The germline V gene encodes CDR1 DFQATT and CDR2 SNEGSKA (reference sequence).

The CDR3 nucleotides are TGTGCCAGCAGCGCCTCGGCGGGGACAGGGGGCTCCTACGAGCAGTACTTC. This codes for CASSASAGTGGSYEQYF. V and J are TRBV9 and TRBJ2-7, with 11 bases aligning to TRBD1. V was pared by 3 bases and J by 0 bases, with 8 bases of the junction left unmatched. CDR1 is SGDLS, CDR2 YYNGEE, per germline. CDR3 length: 17 residues.

The chain recombines TRBV6-4 with TRBJ2-4; D is perhaps TRBD1 (6 bases). V lost 6 bases and J 9 bases, leaving 15 bases between the germline ends. Looked up from germline, CDR1 is MRHNA and CDR2 is SNTAGT. The CDR3 has 13 residues. The CDR3 loop reads CASSNRAEGIQYF. The CDR3 DNA reads as TGTGCCAGCAGCAACAGGGCGGAAGGCATTCAGTACTTC.

About this clone itself: Other DNA sequences in the sample encode the same CDR3. The CDR3: CASSVAVSYEQYF. In DNA, the CDR3 is TGTGCCAGCAGCGTAGCAGTCTCCTACGAGCAGTACTTC. V gene TRBV9 combines with J gene TRBJ2-7; D is undetermined. The CDR3 is 13 residues long. The germline V gene encodes CDR1 SGDLS and CDR2 YYNGEE. V was pared by 0 bases and J by 0 bases, with 4 bases between.

The chain has TRBV27 and TRBJ2-1; 8 bases align to TRBD2. The CDR3 sequence is 15 residues long. The V gene end was trimmed by 5 bases and the J gene end by 6 bases; junction bases not matched to a gene: 9. Germline CDR1 and CDR2: MNHEY and SMNVEV (reference sequence). The DNA of the CDR3 is TGTGCCAGCAGTCCCCGCCCCGCGGGAGGCAATGAGCAGTTCTTC. Residues: CASSPRPAGGNEQFF.

The J gene is TRBJ2-3, the V gene TRBV12-3 or TRBV12-4, with 7 bases lining up with TRBD2. With 11 bases clipped from V and 3 bases from J, the junction kept 5 bases outside the gene matches. This CDR3 has 12 amino acids. The CDR3 bases are TGTGCCGGGGCGGGAGAGACAGATACGCAGTATTTT. Translated, it gives CAGAGETDTQYF.

V and J are TRBV27 and TRBJ1-5, with unresolved D. Germline CDR1 reads MNHEY; CDR2 reads SMNVEV (reference sequence). The CDR3 has 16 residues. Trimming took off 5 bases at V and 3 bases at J, with 17 bases between the two ends. The CDR3 nucleotides read TGTGCCAGCAGTACCAGTGGCGGGCCTCCCAATCAGCCCCAGCATTTT. Amino acids: CASSTSGGPPNQPQHF.

V is TRBV5-1 and J is TRBJ2-1; 14 nucleotides agree with TRBD2. Germline V lookup: CDR1 SGHRS, CDR2 YFSETQ. V dropped 4 bases and J dropped 0; count of bases not matched to a gene: 9. The CDR3 runs to 19 residues. The CDR3: CASSTAGTSGRSSYNEQFF. The CDR3 bases are TGCGCCAGCAGCACCGCGGGGACTAGCGGGAGAAGCTCCTACAATGAGCAGTTCTTC.

In its sample, this clone was seen once. The chain recombines TRBV30 with TRBJ1-4; D remains ambiguous. Trimming cost V 0 bases and J 8 bases, with 10 bases left between them. The germline V gene has CDR1 GTSNPN and CDR2 SVGIG (reference sequence). The CDR3 runs 13 residues. This chain's CDR3 is CAWSVLRAEKLFF. In DNA form, the CDR3 reads TGTGCCTGGAGTGTGTTGAGGGCGGAAAAACTGTTTTTT.

The chain recombines TRBV27 with TRBJ1-1; D might be TRBD1 (6 bases). The germline gives CDR1 MNHEY, CDR2 SMNVEV (reference sequence). The V gene lost 7 bases and the J gene lost 0 bases, with 15 bases spanning the gap. The CDR3 totals 15 residues. The CDR3 DNA reads as TGTGCCAGCAAGCCAGGGGACCTTTTGAACACTGAAGCTTTCTTT. The encoded protein is CASKPGDLLNTEAFF.

The V call is TRBV6-5, the J call TRBJ2-1; D gene ambiguous. The CDR3 has 11 residues. The V end was cut by 9 bases, the J end by 5 bases, with 8 bases between. Germline V gene sequence: CDR1 MNHEY, CDR2 SVGAGI. The CDR3 sequence: CASESNNEQFF. In DNA form, the CDR3 reads TGTGCCAGTGAGAGTAACAATGAGCAGTTCTTC.

This chain links TRBV6-5 with TRBJ2-7, with no clear D. The CDR3 is 13 residues long. The V gene lost 4 bases and the J gene lost 0 bases, with 7 bases spanning the gap. Germline V lookup: CDR1 MNHEY, CDR2 SVGAGI. This CDR3 is CASSSHDSYEQYF. For the CDR3, the DNA is TGTGCCAGCAGTTCACACGACTCCTACGAGCAGTACTTC.

V usage is TRBV15 and J usage is TRBJ1-3, with no clear D. Germline assignment: CDR1 LNHNV and CDR2 YYDKDF (reference sequence). V lost 8 bases to trimming and J lost 3 bases, with 11 bases between them. The CDR3 is made up of 13 amino acids. DNA of the CDR3: TGTGCCACCGATCGGGGAGATGGAAACACCATATATTTT. Residues: CATDRGDGNTIYF. Supplemented by reference TRBV15 and TRBJ1-3, the full variable domain reads DAMVIQNPRYQVTQFGKPVTLSCSQTLNHNVMYWYQQKSSQAPKLLFHYYDKDFNNEADTPDNFQSRRPNTSFCFLDIRSPGLGDTAMYLCATDRGDGNTIYFGEGSWLTVV.

In this sample, this clone turned up once. V is TRBV30 and J is TRBJ2-3, with a possible D match to TRBD2 (5 bases). Trimming took off 0 bases at V and 10 bases at J, with 14 bases between the two ends. The CDR3 runs to 13 residues. CDR1 is GTSNPN and CDR2 is SVGIG in the germline V gene (reference sequence). CDR3 nucleotide sequence: TGTGCCTGGAGTGTTACTAGTGAGGTCCCGCAGTATTTT. It yields the protein CAWSVTSEVPQYF.

This sequence joins TRBV5-8 and TRBJ2-6; possible D gene TRBD1, 5 bases. Trimming took 1 base from V and 4 from J, leaving 9 bases between them. Germline loops: CDR1 SGHTS, CDR2 YDEGEE. The length of the CDR3 is 15 residues. CDR3 nucleotide sequence: TGTGCCAGCAGCTTGAGGGGTCCCGGGGCCAACGTCCTGACTTTC. It specifies CASSLRGPGANVLTF.

This clone appeared a single time. The chain employs TRBV6-5 and TRBJ1-2; perhaps TRBD1 as D (6 bases). The CDR3 loop spans 13 amino acids. Trimming took 5 bases from V and 8 from J, leaving 15 bases between them. CDR1 is MNHEY, CDR2 SVGAGI, per germline. In DNA form, the CDR3 reads TGTGCCAGCAGTCAAAGCGGGGGCGGGGGCTACACCTTC. As protein: CASSQSGGGGYTF.

This clone was detected only a few times. The rearrangement uses TRBV15 and TRBJ1-5; perhaps TRBD1 as D (5 bases). The CDR3 length is 14 residues. V lost 5 bases and J lost 5, with 13 bases in between. Germline V gene lookup returns CDR1 LNHNV and CDR2 YYDKDF (reference sequence). Here the CDR3 reads CATSYQGTHQPQHF. The CDR3 DNA is TGTGCCACCAGCTACCAGGGTACCCATCAGCCCCAGCATTTT.

The chain employs TRBV11-3 and TRBJ2-2; D may be TRBD1 (6 bases). Germline CDR1 SGHNT, CDR2 YENEEA. The CDR3 covers 16 residues. With 3 bases removed from V and 0 bases from J, the gap between germline ends came to 11 bases. CDR3 sequence (DNA): TGTGCCAGCAGCTTTCTACAGGGAACGAACACCGGGGAGCTGTTTTTT. This sequence encodes CASSFLQGTNTGELFF.

This rearrangement joins TRBV2 to TRBJ1-2; D unresolved. V was trimmed by 5 bases and J by 4 bases, leaving 5 bases between them. The CDR3 consists of 11 residues. Germline CDR1 SNHLY, CDR2 FYNNEI. Written as DNA, the CDR3 is TGTGCCAGCAGTACAGTCTATGGCTACACCTTC. Its protein is CASSTVYGYTF.

V gene TRBV12-5 combines with J gene TRBJ2-7; possibly TRBD1 for D (6 bases). Germline loops: CDR1 LGHNT, CDR2 FRNRAP. The CDR3 spans 16 residues. V gave up 1 base and J gave up 3 bases, with 16 bases separating them. The CDR3 DNA follows: TGTGCTAGTGGTTTGGACGGACAGCCCAAAAACTACGAGCAGTACTTC. Protein sequence: CASGLDGQPKNYEQYF.

The gene calls are TRBV7-9 and TRBJ2-5, with 10 bases matching TRBD2. This CDR3 region has 16 residues. V lost 3 bases to trimming and J lost 4 bases; unmatched junction nucleotides: 8. Germline V gene data show CDR1 as SEHNR and CDR2 as FQNEAQ (reference sequence). As DNA, the CDR3 is TGTGCCAGCAGCTTTAATCTAGCGGGAGAAGGAGAGACCCAGTACTTC. Translation: CASSFNLAGEGETQYF. Looking up the rest from reference TRBV7-9 and TRBJ2-5 gives the full variable domain: DTGVSQNPRHKITKRGQNVTFRCDPISEHNRLYWYRQTLGQGPEFLTYFQNEAQLEKSRLLSDRFSAERPKGSFSTLEIQRTEQGDSAMYLCASSFNLAGEGETQYFGPGTRLLVL.

The J gene is TRBJ1-2, the V gene TRBV14, with no clear D. Germline V gives CDR1 SGHDN, CDR2 FVKESK. This CDR3 has 15 residues. The V and J ends lost 2 bases and 0 bases respectively, with 10 bases between them. CDR3 residues: CASSQRRDPNYGYTF. The CDR3 nucleotides are TGTGCCAGCAGCCAACGTCGAGATCCTAACTATGGCTACACCTTC.